The present T cell receptor beta chain was sequenced within a study of blood T cell repertoires in COVID-19. Background on the study: COVID-19 samples from acute and convalescent phases originated in the United States, Italy and Spain. From T cells, B-cell-depleted T cells, or PBMCs came the material, which was cDNA or gDNA.

Profiled with immunoSEQ multiplex PCR; TCRdb holds only in-frame clones, not every one. Of a few hundred thousand clones in the sample, roughly 90% are singletons; the top ten hold roughly 2.9%. Seattle's enrolled individuals joined amid active infection and were then monitored longitudinally. Germline CDR1 MDHEN, CDR2 SYDVKM. The ends lost 7 bases at V and 0 bases at J; junction bases unmatched: 9. This CDR3 has 16 amino acids. The sequence was collected from a woman aged 30 to 39 with COVID-19, enrolled during active disease. The chain has TRBV28 and TRBJ1-1, with 9 bases identical to TRBD1. Sequencing was performed on peripheral blood. CDR3 sequence (DNA): TGTGCCAGCACCACACAGGGGGCGCGAGTGAACACTGAAGCTTTCTTT. This codes for CASTTQGARVNTEAFF.